This T cell receptor beta chain was profiled in a study of control samples from healthy donors and cancer patients. The table came from immunoSEQ multiplex PCR; TCRdb's copy has only in-frame clones and leaves some out. Of about 12,000 clones listed, 94% are singletons. In germline, CDR1 is LGHDT, CDR2 YNNKEL (reference sequence). CDR3 length: 14 residues. V lost 7 bases, J lost 10 bases, and 17 bases lay in between. The V call is TRBV3-1 (or the pseudogene TRBV3-2), the J call TRBJ1-6; tentative D call: TRBD1 (6 bases). The source is a man aged 65 to 79 with head and neck cancer. Sequenced input: PBMCs. CDR3 DNA: TGTGCCAGCACGCGGCAGGGGAGCGGCTCACCCCTCCACTTT. Translation gives CASTRQGSGSPLHF.